The next 8 T cell receptor beta chains were all read from a single sample in a study of OX40 agonist ivuxolimab in advanced cancers. Here immunoSEQ multiplex PCR was the method, and the copy in TCRdb shows in-frame clones only, minus some. The sample lists some 84,000 clones; roughly 90% were seen once. The sequencing used CD4+ or CD8+ T cells sorted from blood, collected in a trial of the OX40 agonist ivuxolimab. These TCRs come from an adult with an advanced solid tumor such as melanoma, head and neck, liver or kidney cancer.

The chain uses TRBV19 and TRBJ1-2; D is possibly TRBD1 (5 bases). This CDR3 is built from 14 residues. Germline CDR1 LNHDA, CDR2 SQIVND (reference sequence). V was clipped by 1 base and J by 4 bases, with 10 bases between them. CDR3 sequence reads: CASSIVRDGYGYTF. The CDR3 DNA reads as TGTGCCAGTAGTATAGTCAGGGATGGCTATGGCTACACCTTC.

The chain uses TRBV11-3 and TRBJ2-7; D not certain. The CDR3 contains 12 residues. Germline CDR1 is SGHNT and CDR2 is YENEEA. Trimming left V 6 bases short and J 3 bases short, with 9 bases between. The chain's CDR3 is CASSLGSYEQYF. The CDR3 coding sequence is TGTGCCAGCAGTCTAGGCAGCTACGAGCAGTACTTC.

This clone was detected once. The same CDR3 is also encoded by other DNA sequences in this sample. This chain uses TRBV30 with TRBJ1-5, with 7 bases aligning to TRBD1. Germline V CDR1 and CDR2: GTSNPN, SVGIG (reference sequence). The CDR3 runs 14 residues. The junction had 6 bases not matched to a gene; V was cut back by 5 bases and J by 2 bases. CDR3 bases: TGTGCCTGGGGCCTCGGACAGGGCAATCAGCCCCAGCATTTT. Residues: CAWGLGQGNQPQHF.

The chain recombines TRBV11-2 with TRBJ1-2, with a possible D match to TRBD1 (6 bases). From germline, CDR1 is SGHAT and CDR2 FQNNGV. The V and J ends lost 5 bases and 0 bases respectively, with 25 bases between them. CDR3 length equals 19 residues. The CDR3 DNA sequence: TGTGCCAGCAGCCCGACCAACCTCGGGGGGACACCTGCTAACTATGGCTACACCTTC. Its translation: CASSPTNLGGTPANYGYTF.

This chain connects TRBV7-9 to TRBJ1-2, with a tentative D call TRBD1 (5 bases). The CDR3 runs 13 residues. The V gene's germline CDR1 is SEHNR and CDR2 FQNEAQ (reference sequence). Trimming stripped 4 bases from V and 7 bases from J, with 13 bases between. The CDR3 nucleotides are TGTGCCAGCAGCTCCGCGGGGGGACCTGGCTACACCTTC. This codes for CASSSAGGPGYTF. The full variable domain, with the rest looked up from reference TRBV7-9 and TRBJ1-2, is DTGVSQNPRHKITKRGQNVTFRCDPISEHNRLYWYRQTLGQGPEFLTYFQNEAQLEKSRLLSDRFSAERPKGSFSTLEIQRTEQGDSAMYLCASSSAGGPGYTFGSGTRLTVV.

The chain has TRBV4-1 and TRBJ2-7; 7 nucleotides line up with TRBD1. The junction had 1 base not matched to a gene; V was cut back by 2 bases and J by 0 bases. This CDR3 spans 14 amino acids. Germline CDR1 and CDR2: MGHRA and YSYEKL. The CDR3 loop reads CASSQPGGSYEQYF. Here the CDR3 DNA reads TGCGCCAGCAGCCAACCAGGGGGCTCCTACGAGCAGTACTTC.

This chain links TRBV5-6 with TRBJ1-2, with 8 bases lining up with TRBD1. CDR1 and CDR2 (germline): SGHDT, YYEEEE. V shed 3 bases and J 4 bases; nucleotides not matched to a gene: 2. This CDR3 region has 13 residues. The CDR3 is CASSWTGPYGYTF. Written as DNA, the CDR3 is TGTGCCAGCAGCTGGACAGGGCCCTATGGCTACACCTTC.

The J gene is TRBJ2-4, the V gene TRBV4-1, with no clear D. With 0 bases removed from V and 0 bases from J, the gap between germline ends came to 15 bases. Germline V gene sequence: CDR1 MGHRA, CDR2 YSYEKL. The CDR3 totals 18 residues. CDR3 nucleotide sequence: TGCGCCAGCAGCCAAGATCCTCGGTGGAGCCTAGCCAAAAACATTCAGTACTTC. Amino acid sequence: CASSQDPRWSLAKNIQYF.